This T cell receptor (beta chain) was captured in a study of blood T cell repertoires in COVID-19. About the study: Acute and convalescent COVID-19 specimens originated in the United States, Italy and Spain. T cells, B-cell-depleted T cells, or PBMCs provided the cDNA or gDNA that served as material.

The length of the CDR3 is 14 residues. Germline CDR1 is LNHDA and CDR2 is SQIVND (reference sequence). J gave up 3 bases and V 10 bases, and 8 bases lay outside the gene matches. Original processing methods: Reference gene primer amplification gave nucleated cell count estimates. Clones were read by immunoSEQ multiplex PCR, and TCRdb kept only the in-frame ones, dropping some. V and J calls and clone size follow that table, whereas D and trimming were derived from the DNA. The profile covers more than 100,000 clones, with approximately 84% appearing a single time and 1.4% taken by the ten largest. The chain uses TRBV19 and TRBJ1-5, with 8 bases fitting TRBD1. The sample consisted of peripheral blood. The TCR sequence derives from a man in his sixties with acute or convalescent COVID-19. Here the CDR3 reads CATTPTGANQPQHF. The DNA of the CDR3 is TGTGCCACCACCCCGACAGGGGCCAATCAGCCCCAGCATTTT. The complete variable domain, with remaining parts taken from reference TRBV19 and TRBJ1-5, reads DGGITQSPKYLFRKEGQNVTLSCEQNLNHDAMYWYRQDPGQGLRLIYYSQIVNDFQKGDIAEGYSVSREKKESFPLTVTSAQKNPTAFYLCATTPTGANQPQHFGDGTRLSIL.